This T cell receptor (beta chain) stems from a study of cytomegalovirus exposure and HLA in healthy donors. Study conclusions and caveats: In vitro confirmation showed three CMV-associated chains to be CMV antigen specific. Prior analysis indicated that the majority of TCR beta V segments exhibited productivity approximately 90% or approximately 30% of the time.

The PCR contained 60 Vbeta and 13 Jbeta primers. Per the authors' pipeline: An analysis performed later counted 72 million or so unique TCR beta chains (roughly 10 million of them shared). The data were produced by immunoSEQ multiplex PCR, yet TCRdb's version contains in-frame clones alone and is incomplete. V, J and clone size were drawn from that table, and D and trimming were deduced from the DNA. Among 180,000 or so clones, 70% to 80% were seen once, and the ten largest hold approximately 1.4%. The CDR3 contains 16 residues. Losses at the gene ends were 6 bases for V and 5 bases for J; bases not matched to a gene: 10. Germline loops: CDR1 KGHSH, CDR2 LQKENI. Sampled while nominally healthy, donors likely had unrecorded immune exposures. A word on this clone: Its target is unknown.

The sequence came from a man younger than 35 in good health and CMV-seronegative. The genes are TRBV18 and TRBJ2-2; 9 bases line up with TRBD1. The source material was PBMCs. CDR3 in DNA: TGTGCCAGCTCGCCCGGGACAGGGCAAAAGACCGGGGAGCTGTTTTTT. This encodes CASSPGTGQKTGELFF.